This TCR beta chain was sequenced for a study of Graves' ophthalmopathy and Graves' hyperthyroidism. Study background: Peripheral blood samples were taken at initial diagnosis, before any treatment.

Investigators amplified TCR beta CDR3 regions from RNA transcripts. HTBI-primed RT-PCR formed the first round, and a multiplex PCR formed the second. In TCRdb, the multiplex PCR reads were re-called with MiXCR into one record per CDR3 protein. This sample carries roughly 410,000 distinct CDR3 sequences, over 15% of them seen once, and the ten largest clones take roughly 7%. Enrolled hyperthyroidism patients had a new diagnosis, a duration under 2 months, and an age of 18 to 65. From fresh peripheral blood, roughly 11 ml in volume, the PBMCs were obtained. This clonotype was detected ten times or more. This CDR3 contains 16 residues. V lost 6 bases to trimming and J lost 5 bases; unmatched junction nucleotides: 9. Germline CDR1 reads SQVTM; CDR2 reads ANQGSEA.

The sequenced sample was peripheral blood. This clonotype originated in a young woman with stable Graves' hyperthyroidism. The gene calls are TRBV29-1 and TRBJ2-5, with 16 nucleotides matching TRBD2. For the CDR3, the DNA is TGCAGCGTCGCCGGGACTAGCGGGGGGGCCATGGAGACCCAGTACTTC. Translation: CSVAGTSGGAMETQYF.